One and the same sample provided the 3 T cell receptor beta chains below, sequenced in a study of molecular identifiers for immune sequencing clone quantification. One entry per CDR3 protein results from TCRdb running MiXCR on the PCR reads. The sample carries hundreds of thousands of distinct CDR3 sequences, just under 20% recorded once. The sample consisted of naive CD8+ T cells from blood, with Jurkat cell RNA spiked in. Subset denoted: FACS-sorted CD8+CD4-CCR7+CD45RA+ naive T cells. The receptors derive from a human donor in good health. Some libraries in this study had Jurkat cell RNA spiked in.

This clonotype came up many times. CDR3 amino acids: CAWSVLADTQYF. The CDR3 nucleotides are TGTGCCTGGAGTGTATTGGCAGATACGCAGTATTTT. The chain combines TRBV30 with TRBJ2-3; D call uncertain. The CDR3 runs to 12 residues. The V gene lost 0 bases and the J gene lost 4 bases, with 5 bases spanning the gap. CDR1 is GTSNPN and CDR2 is SVGIG in the germline V gene (reference sequence).

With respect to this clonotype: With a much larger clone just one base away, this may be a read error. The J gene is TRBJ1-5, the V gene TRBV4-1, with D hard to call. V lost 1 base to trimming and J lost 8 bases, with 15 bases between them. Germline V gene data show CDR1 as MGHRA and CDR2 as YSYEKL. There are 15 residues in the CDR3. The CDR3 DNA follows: TGCGCCAGCAGCCAAGTTTGGGCACCAAAGGAGCCCCAGCATTTT. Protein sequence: CASSQVWAPKEPQHF.

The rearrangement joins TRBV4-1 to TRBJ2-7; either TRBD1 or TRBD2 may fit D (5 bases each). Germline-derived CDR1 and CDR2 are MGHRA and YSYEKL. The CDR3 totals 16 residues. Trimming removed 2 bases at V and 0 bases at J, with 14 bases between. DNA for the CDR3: TGCGCCAGCAGCCAAAAATCGGGACCCAGCTCCTACGAGCAGTACTTC. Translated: CASSQKSGPSSYEQYF.